This T cell receptor (beta chain) was sequenced during a study of T cell responses to AZD1222 COVID-19 vaccine. At the level of the study: Second-dose recipients at about 4 or about 12 weeks were treated as one pooled group. Findings and limits, study-wide: The repertoires were collected only after the peak T cell response. Most donors were white British and more were female, and clonal diversity was possibly underestimated.

Remarks on this clone: The antigen is undetermined.

Data came from immunoSEQ multiplex PCR; TCRdb stores just in-frame clones and leaves some out. The table shows tens of thousands of clones, with around nine tenths occurring only once. In germline, CDR1 is DFQATT, CDR2 SNEGSKA (reference sequence). The CDR3 is 12 amino acids. Trimming pared 3 bases from V and 4 bases from J, leaving 10 bases between. The starting material was peripheral blood, obtained on day 0 of AZD1222 vaccination. The rearrangement joins TRBV20-1 to TRBJ2-7, with D perhaps given as TRBD1 or TRBD2 (5 bases each). This TCR was recovered from an adult in good health. The CDR3 coding sequence is TGCAGTGCTAGTAGGGACGGGTACGAGCAGTACTTC. Translating it yields CSASRDGYEQYF.